Listed here are 30 T cell receptor beta chains from one sample, sequenced in a study of cytomegalovirus exposure and HLA in healthy donors. Vbeta (60) and Jbeta (13) primers were used in the PCR. The repertoire was sequenced with immunoSEQ multiplex PCR; TCRdb's copy has only in-frame clones and lacks some. The data hold under 150,000 clones, with around 77% observed a single time. Sequenced input: PBMCs. Every receptor here comes from a middle-aged man in good health and CMV-seronegative.

The rearrangement links TRBV10-3 to TRBJ1-2, with 8 bases that match TRBD1. In germline, CDR1 is ENHRY, CDR2 SYGVKD. The CDR3 has 14 amino acids. V shed 6 bases and J 4 bases; nucleotides not matched to a gene: 7. The CDR3 coding sequence is TGTGCCATCAGCCTAGGACAGGGTGCCTATGGCTACACCTTC. Translated, it gives CAISLGQGAYGYTF.

The chain couples TRBV19 to TRBJ2-6, with 14 nucleotides matching TRBD2. Germline loops: CDR1 LNHDA, CDR2 SQIVND (reference sequence). The length of the CDR3 is 19 residues. V shed 5 bases and J 1 base; nucleotides not matched to a gene: 7. The CDR3 loop reads CASSVGLAGVPSGANVLTF. DNA of the CDR3: TGTGCCAGTAGTGTGGGACTAGCGGGAGTACCTTCTGGGGCCAACGTCCTGACTTTC.

CDR3 nucleotide sequence: TGTGCCAGCAGCGCCGGGACAGGGAAATTCTACGAGCAGTACTTC. Its protein product is CASSAGTGKFYEQYF. The gene calls are TRBV7-6 and TRBJ2-7; 9 bases are shared with TRBD1. V shed 5 bases, J shed 3 bases, and the junction held 8 bases outside the gene matches. Germline values: CDR1 SGHVS, CDR2 FNYEAQ. The CDR3 runs to 15 residues.

The genes are TRBV29-1 and TRBJ1-2; 7 bases map to TRBD1. With 4 bases clipped from V and 4 bases from J, the junction kept 3 bases outside the gene matches. Looked up from germline, CDR1 is SQVTM and CDR2 is ANQGSEA. CDR3 size: 12 residues. CDR3 sequence: CSVADRLYGYTF. The CDR3 nucleotides are TGCAGCGTTGCGGACAGGCTCTATGGCTACACCTTC.

This clone was seen only a few times. The CDR3 DNA sequence: TGTGCCAGCAGCGCGGGAGGACAGGGACTCGGAGGTTCACCCCTCCACTTT. This sequence encodes CASSAGGQGLGGSPLHF. The V call is TRBV9, the J call TRBJ1-6; TRBD1 aligns across 8 bases. The CDR3 runs 17 residues. V lost 3 bases to trimming and J lost 9 bases; unmatched junction nucleotides: 14. Looked up from germline, CDR1 is SGDLS and CDR2 is YYNGEE.

The chain joins TRBV2 to TRBJ2-7; tentatively, D is TRBD2 (6 bases). The ends were cut back, 7 bases at V and 6 bases at J, with 25 bases in the middle. Germline lookup yields CDR1 SNHLY and CDR2 FYNNEI. CDR3 size: 16 residues. CDR3: CASTPEVLARGSEQYF. Written as DNA, the CDR3 is TGTGCCAGCACCCCTGAAGTACTAGCACGAGGAAGCGAGCAGTACTTC.

The chain has TRBV7-8 and TRBJ1-4; 12 bases are a match to TRBD1. Germline V CDR1 and CDR2: SGHVS, FQNEAQ. V shed 2 bases, J shed 8 bases, and the junction held 9 bases outside the gene matches. The CDR3 length is 17 residues. The CDR3 nucleotides are TGTGCCAGCAGCTTAAGGGACAGGGGGCGTATTAACGAAAAACTGTTTTTT. Its translation: CASSLRDRGRINEKLFF.

This chain joins TRBV6-5 and TRBJ1-1; the D is unclear. This CDR3 spans 13 amino acids. V was cut by 4 bases and J by 4 bases, with 10 bases left in between. Germline assignment: CDR1 MNHEY and CDR2 SVGAGI. The CDR3 sequence is CASSLVAGTEAFF. CDR3 DNA sequence: TGTGCCAGCAGTTTGGTCGCGGGCACTGAAGCTTTCTTT.

This clone was recorded a few times. The gene calls are TRBV18 and TRBJ1-4; D is ambiguous. Germline V lookup: CDR1 KGHSH, CDR2 LQKENI. Trimming left V 3 bases short and J 3 bases short, with 11 bases between. The CDR3 is 15 residues long. For the CDR3, the DNA is TGTGCCAGCTCACCTCGGAGGGCTCCTAATGAAAAACTGTTTTTT. It translates to CASSPRRAPNEKLFF.

This chain connects TRBV4-1 to TRBJ2-3, with 14 positions matching TRBD2. The V segment lost 0 bases and the J segment 6 bases; nucleotides outside the gene matches: 8. The CDR3 consists of 18 residues. The germline V gene has CDR1 MGHRA and CDR2 YSYEKL. The CDR3 region has the DNA TGCGCCAGCAGCCAAGAAAAGGGACTAGCGGGAGTAAGCGATACGCAGTATTTT. This sequence encodes CASSQEKGLAGVSDTQYF.

The chain is built from TRBV4-3 and TRBJ2-1; 7 nucleotides agree with TRBD2. The CDR3 runs 15 residues. CDR1 and CDR2 (germline): LGHNA, YSLEER. With 5 bases clipped from V and 8 bases from J, the junction kept 12 bases outside the gene matches. Here the CDR3 DNA reads TGCGCCAGCAGCTCTCTAGCGGCGGGAGACTATGAGCAGTTCTTC. Translation gives CASSSLAAGDYEQFF.

The V and J genes are TRBV19 and TRBJ2-1; a possible D gene is TRBD1 (7 bases). CDR3 length equals 15 residues. CDR1 is LNHDA, CDR2 SQIVND, per germline (reference sequence). V gave up 4 bases and J gave up 8 bases, with 18 bases separating them. The DNA for the CDR3 is TGTGCCAGTAGTACCTCCCAGCGGAGGGGGCATGAGCAGTTCTTC. Its translation is CASSTSQRRGHEQFF.

This clone was detected once. The chain is built from TRBV2 and TRBJ2-7, with no clear D. Trimming pared 4 bases from V and 3 bases from J, leaving 10 bases between. From germline, CDR1 is SNHLY and CDR2 FYNNEI. The CDR3 is 13 amino acids. CDR3 in amino acids: CASSVSGLYEQYF. The CDR3 region has the DNA TGTGCCAGCAGTGTAAGTGGGCTCTACGAGCAGTACTTC.

This chain connects TRBV6-5 to TRBJ2-7, with D possibly TRBD2 on 5 matching bases. The CDR3 loop spans 15 amino acids. CDR1 is MNHEY and CDR2 is SVGAGI in the germline V gene. V was shortened by 6 bases and J by 5 bases, with 20 bases between the two germline ends. For the CDR3, the DNA is TGTGCCAGCAGCCGCGCACTAGGCCGCAACCACGAGCAGTACTTC. Encoded protein: CASSRALGRNHEQYF.

The V call is TRBV5-1, the J call TRBJ1-1, with TRBD1 matching over 7 bases. This CDR3 is 15 amino acids long. The germline V gene has CDR1 SGHRS and CDR2 YFSETQ. Trimming took 0 bases from V and 1 from J; bases not matched to a gene: 3. Here the CDR3 DNA reads TGCGCCAGCAGCTTGGGACAGGGTTGGAACACTGAAGCTTTCTTT. This encodes CASSLGQGWNTEAFF.

The chain recombines TRBV18 with TRBJ2-1; TRBD1 aligns across 10 bases. Germline values: CDR1 KGHSH, CDR2 LQKENI. V was pared by 2 bases and J by 6 bases, with 4 bases of the junction left unmatched. CDR3 length: 15 amino acids. This chain's CDR3 is CASSPGTGAPNEQFF. The CDR3 DNA follows: TGTGCCAGCTCACCAGGGACAGGGGCGCCCAATGAGCAGTTCTTC.

The chain couples TRBV28 to TRBJ1-5; 10 positions match TRBD1. Losses at the gene ends were 4 bases for V and 5 bases for J; bases not matched to a gene: 5. CDR1 and CDR2 from the germline V gene are MDHEN and SYDVKM. The CDR3 is 15 amino acids. DNA of the CDR3: TGTGCCAGCAGTTCTACGGGACAGGGGTATCAGCCCCAGCATTTT. Its protein is CASSSTGQGYQPQHF. Based on the CDR3 plus reference TRBV28 and TRBJ1-5, the full variable domain is DVKVTQSSRYLVKRTGEKVFLECVQDMDHENMFWYRQDPGLGLRLIYFSYDVKMKEKGDIPEGYSVSREKKERFSLILESASTNQTSMYLCASSSTGQGYQPQHFGDGTRLSIL.

The chain combines TRBV30 with TRBJ2-4; D is perhaps TRBD1 (5 bases). V was trimmed by 3 bases and J by 3 bases, leaving 18 bases between them. This CDR3 region has 16 residues. From germline, CDR1 is GTSNPN and CDR2 SVGIG (reference sequence). The CDR3 region has the DNA TGTGCCTGGAGCAAAGGGCAGGGTCCGGTCAAAAACATTCAGTACTTC. It yields the protein CAWSKGQGPVKNIQYF.

The chain is built from TRBV29-1 and TRBJ2-1; tentative D call: TRBD1 (5 bases). V was cut by 4 bases and J by 0 bases, with 7 bases left in between. The CDR3 is 13 amino acids. Germline assignment: CDR1 SQVTM and CDR2 ANQGSEA. The DNA of the CDR3 is TGCAGCGTTGGGCAGGGCTCCTACAATGAGCAGTTCTTC. Translated: CSVGQGSYNEQFF.

This chain links TRBV10-3 with TRBJ2-2, with 8 nucleotides matching TRBD2. In germline, CDR1 is ENHRY, CDR2 SYGVKD. The V gene end was trimmed by 2 bases and the J gene end by 3 bases; junction bases not matched to a gene: 14. The CDR3 runs to 19 residues. As DNA, the CDR3 is TGTGCCATCAGTGAGCCGGAGGGGAGACTAGCGTCCTACACCGGGGAGCTGTTTTTT. Its protein is CAISEPEGRLASYTGELFF.

This clone came up a few times. The chain has TRBV5-1 and TRBJ2-7; 10 bases agree with TRBD2. The CDR3 extends over 14 amino acids. Unmatched junction bases numbered 8, after V lost 4 bases and J lost 7 bases. Germline loops: CDR1 SGHRS, CDR2 YFSETQ. The CDR3 DNA reads TGCGCCAGCAGCGAGTCAGCGGGAGGGGGGGAGCAGTACTTC. Its translation: CASSESAGGGEQYF.

About this clone: This sample also contains other DNA sequences that code for the same CDR3. This rearrangement joins TRBV2 to TRBJ1-1; D ambiguous. The V gene lost 4 bases and the J gene lost 0 bases, with 6 bases spanning the gap. The CDR3 has 13 amino acids. The germline CDR1 and CDR2 sequences are SNHLY and FYNNEI. CDR3 nucleotide sequence: TGTGCCAGCAGTGGCACGGTGAACACTGAAGCTTTCTTT. Protein product: CASSGTVNTEAFF.

The gene calls are TRBV9 and TRBJ2-4; D not certain. The V end was cut by 2 bases, the J end by 6 bases, with 12 bases between. From germline, CDR1 is SGDLS and CDR2 YYNGEE. This CDR3 is 14 amino acids long. CDR3 sequence (DNA): TGTGCCAGCAGCGTTGATAGCCGGCTAAACATTCAGTACTTC. Protein product: CASSVDSRLNIQYF.

The chain is built from TRBV19 and TRBJ1-4; possible D gene TRBD1, 5 bases. The V end was cut by 5 bases, the J end by 5 bases, with 15 bases between. The CDR3 length is 15 residues. Per the germline V gene, CDR1 is LNHDA and CDR2 is SQIVND (reference sequence). This chain's CDR3 is CASSAQGGGNEKLFF. The CDR3 DNA follows: TGTGCCAGTAGTGCTCAGGGCGGTGGGAATGAAAAACTGTTTTTT.

This sequence joins TRBV5-8 and TRBJ2-5, with a possible D match to TRBD1 (5 bases). Germline V gene data show CDR1 as SGHTS and CDR2 as YDEGEE. The CDR3 totals 16 residues. V gave up 1 base and J gave up 5 bases, with 18 bases separating them. CDR3 DNA: TGTGCCAGCAGCTTGATTTTGGGTCACCCAGGGGAGACCCAGTACTTC. Residues: CASSLILGHPGETQYF. Together with reference TRBV5-8 and TRBJ2-5, the CDR3 gives the full variable domain: EAGVTQSPTHLIKTRGQQATLRCSPISGHTSVYWYQQALGLGLQFLLWYDEGEERNRGNFPPRFSGRQFPNYSSELNVNALELEDSALYLCASSLILGHPGETQYFGPGTRLLVL.

This clone appeared a few times. The CDR3 region has the DNA TGTGCCAGCAGTTCTCTGCGGGGGAATGAGCAGTTCTTC. It is translated as CASSSLRGNEQFF. V gene TRBV27 combines with J gene TRBJ2-1, with TRBD2 matching 7 bases. CDR1 is MNHEY and CDR2 is SMNVEV in the germline V gene (reference sequence). J was trimmed by 7 bases and V by 4 bases; bases with no gene match: 4. CDR3 length: 13 residues.

V usage is TRBV9 and J usage is TRBJ2-2; 10 nucleotides line up with TRBD2. Germline V gives CDR1 SGDLS, CDR2 YYNGEE. V was pared by 4 bases and J by 1 base, with 4 bases of the junction left unmatched. The CDR3 is made up of 16 amino acids. CDR3 region: CASSPRTSGNTGELFF. CDR3 nucleotide sequence: TGTGCCAGCAGCCCCCGGACTAGCGGGAACACCGGGGAGCTGTTTTTT.

This chain joins TRBV2 and TRBJ2-5; possible D gene TRBD1, 6 bases. The CDR3 runs to 14 residues. CDR1 is SNHLY and CDR2 is FYNNEI in the germline V gene. V gave up 1 base and J gave up 2 bases, with 8 bases separating them. CDR3 nucleotides: TGTGCCAGCAGTGAAGGGACAGTACAAGAGACCCAGTACTTC. Its protein product is CASSEGTVQETQYF.

A few counts support this clone. The V and J genes are TRBV4-3 and TRBJ2-7; no reliable D call. V was shortened by 4 bases and J by 2 bases, with 18 bases between the two germline ends. The CDR3 extends over 16 amino acids. CDR1 LGHNA and CDR2 YSLEER come from the germline V gene. Here the CDR3 DNA reads TGCGCCAGCAGCCTGAAGTATGAGGAGATCCCCTACGAGCAGTACTTC. Amino acids: CASSLKYEEIPYEQYF.

The chain has TRBV6-1 and TRBJ2-5; D may be TRBD2 (6 bases). The germline V gene encodes CDR1 MNHNS and CDR2 SASEGT. The CDR3 loop spans 14 amino acids. V lost 8 bases to trimming and J lost 8 bases, with 21 bases between them. CDR3 in amino acids: CASGPAGPRVTQYF. CDR3 bases: TGTGCCAGCGGTCCAGCGGGCCCAAGAGTAACCCAGTACTTC.